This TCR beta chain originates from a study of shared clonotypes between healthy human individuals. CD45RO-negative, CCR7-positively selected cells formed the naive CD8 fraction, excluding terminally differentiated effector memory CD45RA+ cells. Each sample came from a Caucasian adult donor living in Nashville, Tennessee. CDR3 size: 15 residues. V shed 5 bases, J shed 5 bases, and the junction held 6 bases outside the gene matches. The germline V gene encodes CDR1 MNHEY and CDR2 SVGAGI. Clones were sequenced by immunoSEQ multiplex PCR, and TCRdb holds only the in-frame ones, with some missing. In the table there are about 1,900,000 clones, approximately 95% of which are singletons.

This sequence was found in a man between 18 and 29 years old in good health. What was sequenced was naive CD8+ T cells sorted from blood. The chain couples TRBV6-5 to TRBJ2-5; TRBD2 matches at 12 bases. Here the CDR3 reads CASSASGGAGETQYF. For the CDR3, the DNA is TGTGCCAGCAGTGCTAGCGGGGGGGCCGGTGAGACCCAGTACTTC.